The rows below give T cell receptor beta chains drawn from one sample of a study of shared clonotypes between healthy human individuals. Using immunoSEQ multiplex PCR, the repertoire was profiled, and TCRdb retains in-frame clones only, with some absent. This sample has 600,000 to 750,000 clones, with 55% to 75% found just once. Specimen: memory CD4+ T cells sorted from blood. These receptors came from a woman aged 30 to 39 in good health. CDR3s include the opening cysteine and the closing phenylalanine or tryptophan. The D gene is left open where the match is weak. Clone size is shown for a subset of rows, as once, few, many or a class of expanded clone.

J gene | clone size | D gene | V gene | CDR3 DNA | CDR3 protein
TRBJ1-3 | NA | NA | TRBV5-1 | TGCGCCAGCAGCTCACAGACAGTGACCTCTGGAAACACCATATATTTT | CASSSQTVTSGNTIYF
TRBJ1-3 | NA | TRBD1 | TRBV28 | TGTGCCAGCAGGCCTACAGGGGCTGGAAACACCATATATTTT | CASRPTGAGNTIYF
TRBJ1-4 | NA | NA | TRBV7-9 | TGTGCCAGCAGCTTGGGACGGGGGCATGAAAAACTGTTTTTT | CASSLGRGHEKLFF
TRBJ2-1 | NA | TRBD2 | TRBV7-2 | TGTGCCAGCAGCGTACGTAGCGGGATTGCCCCAACTGAGCAGTTCTTC | CASSVRSGIAPTEQFF
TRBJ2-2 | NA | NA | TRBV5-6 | TGTGCCAGCAGCGTTGGACTGTACACCGGGGAGCTGTTTTTT | CASSVGLYTGELFF
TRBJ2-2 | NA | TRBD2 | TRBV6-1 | TGTGCCAGCAGGGGACTAGCGGGAGACACCGGGGAGCTGTTTTTT | CASRGLAGDTGELFF
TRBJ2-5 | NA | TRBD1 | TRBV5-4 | TGTGCCAGCACCACAGGGGGCACAATTCAAGAGACCCAGTACTTC | CASTTGGTIQETQYF
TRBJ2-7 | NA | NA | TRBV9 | TGTGCCAGCAGCGCAGCTCATGGTGTCGGGGGCGAGCAGTACTTC | CASSAAHGVGGEQYF
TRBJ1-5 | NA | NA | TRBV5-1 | TGCGCCAGCAGCTTGCGGGTTGGGGGGAAGCCCCAGCATTTT | CASSLRVGGKPQHF
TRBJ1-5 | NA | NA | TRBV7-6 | TGTGCCAGCAGCTTTGGGGATTATCTTCAGCCCCAGCATTTT | CASSFGDYLQPQHF
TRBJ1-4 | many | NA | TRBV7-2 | TGTGCCAGCAGCTTTATTCGAGGTGGTGAAAAACTGTTTTTT | CASSFIRGGEKLFF
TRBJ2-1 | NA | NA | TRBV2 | TGTGCCAGCAGGGGGGACAACCGTGAGCAGTTCTTC | CASRGDNREQFF
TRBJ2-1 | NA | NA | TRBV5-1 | TGCGCCAGCAGCTTGGCTCGGCCATTCTCGGGTAATGAGCAGTTCTTC | CASSLARPFSGNEQFF
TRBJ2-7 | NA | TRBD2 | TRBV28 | TGTGCCAGCAGTTTCGGAGTTGGGCTAGCGGGAGTTTACGAGCAGTACTTC | CASSFGVGLAGVYEQYF
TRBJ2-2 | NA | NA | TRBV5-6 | TGTGCCAGCAGCTATATCGGGCGGGAGCTGTTTTTT | CASSYIGRELFF
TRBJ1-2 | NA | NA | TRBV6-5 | TGTGCCAGCAGTTACTTTGGGGTCGAGGGCGGCTACACCTTC | CASSYFGVEGGYTF
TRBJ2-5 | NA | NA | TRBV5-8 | TGTGCCAGCAGGCGGGTGAGGGAGACCCAGTACTTC | CASRRVRETQYF
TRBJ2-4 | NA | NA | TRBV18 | TGTGCCAGCTCACCGCAGGGGCTAGCCAAAAACATTCAGTACTTC | CASSPQGLAKNIQYF
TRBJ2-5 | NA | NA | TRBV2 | TGTGCCAGCAGTTTCGCCGAAGAGACCCAGTACTTC | CASSFAEETQYF
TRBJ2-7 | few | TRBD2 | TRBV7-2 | TGTGCCAGCAGCTTAGATACTAGCGGGGTGATCGAGCAGTACTTC | CASSLDTSGVIEQYF
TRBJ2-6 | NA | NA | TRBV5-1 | TGCGCCAGCAGCCCGACAGTCTCTGGGGCCAACGTCCTGACTTTC | CASSPTVSGANVLTF
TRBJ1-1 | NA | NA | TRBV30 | TGTGCCTTTGGAAGAAGTTGGACTGAAGCTTTCTTT | CAFGRSWTEAFF
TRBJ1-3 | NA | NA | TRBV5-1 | TGCGCCAGCAGCTCCAAACGGGGGGGAACTGGAAACACCATATATTTT | CASSSKRGGTGNTIYF
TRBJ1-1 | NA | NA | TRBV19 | TGTGCCAGTAGAGGGGGGGTCGTATACATGAACACTGAAGCTTTCTTT | CASRGGVVYMNTEAFF
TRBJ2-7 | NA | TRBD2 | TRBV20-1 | TGCAGTGCCGGGAGGGGCTTCGAGCAGTACTTC | CSAGRGFEQYF
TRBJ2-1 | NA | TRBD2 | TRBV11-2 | TGTGCCAGCAGTAGTACGAGGGAGGGGGGACTAGGCTCTAACAATGAGCAGTTCTTC | CASSSTREGGLGSNNEQFF
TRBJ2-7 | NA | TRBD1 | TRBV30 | TGTGCCTGGAGTCTGGGACAGGGGTTCCAGTACTTC | CAWSLGQGFQYF
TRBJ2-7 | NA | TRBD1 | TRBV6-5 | TGTGCCAGCAGTGACCGGGGGACAGGCTACGAGCAGTACTTC | CASSDRGTGYEQYF
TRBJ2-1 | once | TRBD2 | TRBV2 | TGTGCCAGCAGGCAGCGGGAGGCATACAATGAGCAGTTCTTC | CASRQREAYNEQFF
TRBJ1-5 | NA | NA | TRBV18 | TGTGCCAGCTCACCCCTCGGGCTCTCGAGGGATCAGCCCCAGCATTTT | CASSPLGLSRDQPQHF
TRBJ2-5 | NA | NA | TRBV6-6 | TGTGCCAGCAGCCCCCTGGGGGAGACCCAGTACTTC | CASSPLGETQYF
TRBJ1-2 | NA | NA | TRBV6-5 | TGTGCCAGCAAGGGGACCGCAGCTAACTATGGCTACACCTTC | CASKGTAANYGYTF
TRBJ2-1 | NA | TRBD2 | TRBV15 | TGTGCCACCAGCAGGACTACTAGCGGGTCTTACAATGAGCAGTTCTTC | CATSRTTSGSYNEQFF
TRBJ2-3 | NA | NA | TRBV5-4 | TGTGCCAGCACTAAGGGGGGACACCTCCCCACAGATACGCAGTATTTT | CASTKGGHLPTDTQYF
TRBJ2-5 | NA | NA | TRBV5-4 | TGTGCCAGCAGCTTGATTGACAGAGAGACCCAGTACTTC | CASSLIDRETQYF
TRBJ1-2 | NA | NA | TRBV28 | TGTGCCAGCAGTTTATCCGTTAACTATGGCTACACCTTC | CASSLSVNYGYTF
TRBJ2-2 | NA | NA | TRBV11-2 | TGTGCCAGCAGCTTAAATCTTGGGGGAGCCGGGGAGCTGTTTTTT | CASSLNLGGAGELFF
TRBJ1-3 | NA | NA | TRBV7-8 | TGTGCCAGCAGCTTCATTGGCAGGGCGGAGGACTCTGGAAACACCATATATTTT | CASSFIGRAEDSGNTIYF
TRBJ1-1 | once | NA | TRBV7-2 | TGTGCCAGCAGCTCCACCCTCGAGGTCAGAGGGGCTTTCTTT | CASSSTLEVRGAFF
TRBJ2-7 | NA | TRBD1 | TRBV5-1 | TGCGCCAGCAGCTTGCCGGGACAGGGGACGGAGCAGTACTTC | CASSLPGQGTEQYF
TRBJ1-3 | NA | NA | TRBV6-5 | TGTGCCAGCAGTTACTCGCCCCTCTCTGGAAACACCATATATTTT | CASSYSPLSGNTIYF
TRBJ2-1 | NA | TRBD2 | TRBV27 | TGTGCCAGCAGCGGAACTAGCGGGGCATACAATGAGCAGTTCTTC | CASSGTSGAYNEQFF
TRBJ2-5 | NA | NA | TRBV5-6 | TGTGCCAGCAGCTTGTTCAGGGGTGGAGAGACCCAGTACTTC | CASSLFRGGETQYF
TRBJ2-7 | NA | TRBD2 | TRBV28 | TGTGCCAGCAGCACTAGCGGGTACGAGCAGTACTTC | CASSTSGYEQYF
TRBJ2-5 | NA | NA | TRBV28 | TGTGCCAGCAGTTTCTTGAGGGGTATCGAGACCCAGTACTTC | CASSFLRGIETQYF
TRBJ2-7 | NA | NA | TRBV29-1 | TGCAGCGTTAGGGACAACTCCTACGAGCAGTACTTC | CSVRDNSYEQYF
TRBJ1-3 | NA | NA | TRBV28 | TGTGCCAGCAGTTTAGGAGGAAACACCATATATTTT | CASSLGGNTIYF
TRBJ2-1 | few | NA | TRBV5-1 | TGCGCCAGCACCCCTGACTCGAGCTCCTACAATGAGCAGTTCTTC | CASTPDSSSYNEQFF
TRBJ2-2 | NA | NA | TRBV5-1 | TGCGCCAGCAGCTTGGAGGCAGGGGCGAACACCGGGGAGCTGTTTTTT | CASSLEAGANTGELFF
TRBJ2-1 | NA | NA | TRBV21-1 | TGTGCCAGCAGCCACGGGATGGGCAGGGGATCCTACAATGAGCAGTTCTTC | CASSHGMGRGSYNEQFF
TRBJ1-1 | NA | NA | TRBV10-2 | TGCGCCGGAGGGTCGGCAGGGGACGACACTGAAGCTTTCTTT | CAGGSAGDDTEAFF
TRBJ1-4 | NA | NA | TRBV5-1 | TGCGCCAGCAGCACCGGGACCTTGGGGGAAAAACTGTTTTTT | CASSTGTLGEKLFF
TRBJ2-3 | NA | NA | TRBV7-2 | TGTGCCAGCAGCACTCGCCGGGACTCCGTCTGGGATTTT | CASSTRRDSVWDF
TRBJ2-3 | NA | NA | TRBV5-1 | TGCGCCAGCAGCTTGGGGCTCGGGGATACGCAGTATTTT | CASSLGLGDTQYF
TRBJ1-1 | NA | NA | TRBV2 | TGTGCCAGCAGGAAGGGGTCCACGGCCACTGAAGCTTTCTTT | CASRKGSTATEAFF
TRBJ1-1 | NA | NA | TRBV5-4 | TGTGCCAGCAGCTTGGCCAAGGGACCGAACACTGAAGCTTTCTTT | CASSLAKGPNTEAFF
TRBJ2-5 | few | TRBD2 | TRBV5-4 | TGTGCCAGCAGCCGGCGACTAGCGTATCAAGAGACCCAGTACTTC | CASSRRLAYQETQYF